A single sample is the source of the 27 T cell receptor beta chains below, sequenced in a study of CD8 T cells in ankylosing spondylitis. TCRdb itself ran the 5' RACE reads through MiXCR, one entry per CDR3 protein. The profile shows about 280,000 distinct CDR3 sequences, around 20% of them singletons. The source material was blood, either unsorted or a sorted T cell fraction (not recorded which). The receptors originated from a male donor with ankylosing spondylitis or in good health (not recorded which).

The chain uses TRBV19 and TRBJ1-5; no clear D gene. CDR1 and CDR2 from the germline V gene are LNHDA and SQIVND (reference sequence). This CDR3 is built from 13 residues. Trimming shortened V by 6 bases and J by 3 bases, and 9 bases separated the two germline ends. The chain's CDR3 is CASRLDTNQPQHF. Written as DNA, the CDR3 is TGTGCCAGTAGGTTAGACACCAATCAGCCCCAGCATTTT.

The chain recombines TRBV7-8 with TRBJ1-5; 10 bases align to TRBD1. The CDR3 has 15 residues. Losses at the gene ends were 2 bases for V and 4 bases for J; bases not matched to a gene: 2. Germline assignment: CDR1 SGHVS and CDR2 FQNEAQ. CDR3 DNA sequence: TGTGCCAGCAGCTTATGGGACAGGGGTAATCAGCCCCAGCATTTT. Translation gives CASSLWDRGNQPQHF.

This clonotype was seen more than once but under ten times. J is TRBJ1-1 and V is TRBV10-2; no definite D call. Trimming pared 8 bases from V and 2 bases from J, leaving 15 bases between. Per the germline V gene, CDR1 is WSHSY and CDR2 is SAAADI. The CDR3 loop spans 14 amino acids. CDR3 coding DNA: TGCGCCAGCGAATCAACAGCTATTAACACTGAAGCTTTCTTT. It is translated as CASESTAINTEAFF.

This chain links TRBV20-1 with TRBJ2-7; D is perhaps TRBD1 (6 bases). The germline V and J ends were trimmed by 3 bases and 3 bases, with 15 bases remaining between them. CDR1 is DFQATT and CDR2 is SNEGSKA in the germline V gene (reference sequence). The CDR3 contains 14 residues. The CDR3 coding sequence is TGCAGTGCTAGGACGGCAGGGGTAGGCTACGAGCAGTACGTC. This sequence encodes CSARTAGVGYEQYV.

In this sample, this clonotype turned up once. The chain recombines TRBV9 with TRBJ2-5, with 11 bases lining up with TRBD2. This CDR3 comprises 17 residues. The ends lost 0 bases at V and 5 bases at J; junction bases unmatched: 9. Germline V gene sequence: CDR1 SGDLS, CDR2 YYNGEE. The chain's CDR3 is CASSVASGRSNGETQYF. The DNA of the CDR3 is TGTGCCAGCAGCGTAGCTAGCGGGAGGTCTAACGGGGAGACCCAGTACTTC.

This chain joins TRBV27 and TRBJ2-2, with 7 bases matching TRBD2. CDR3 size: 14 residues. CDR1 is MNHEY, CDR2 SMNVEV, per germline (reference sequence). The V segment lost 8 bases and the J segment 2 bases; nucleotides outside the gene matches: 5. CDR3 in amino acids: CASLGGRNTGELFF. CDR3 bases: TGTGCCAGCCTCGGGGGGAGAAACACCGGGGAGCTGTTTTTT.

The table lists this clonotype with a few counts. The chain couples TRBV5-1 to TRBJ1-3, with TRBD1 as a possible D gene (6 bases). Germline loops: CDR1 SGHRS, CDR2 YFSETQ. Trimming cost V 0 bases and J 0 bases, with 13 bases left between them. The CDR3 sequence is 17 residues long. The CDR3 sequence: CASSLAGGASSGNTIYF. DNA of the CDR3: TGCGCCAGCAGCTTGGCCGGGGGGGCGAGCTCTGGAAACACCATATATTTT.

There are a few counts of this clonotype. The J gene is TRBJ2-1, the V gene TRBV5-1, with 9 bases identical to TRBD1. The CDR3 has 16 amino acids. The V and J ends lost 4 bases and 1 base, in that order; junction bases with no gene match: 6. Germline assignment: CDR1 SGHRS and CDR2 YFSETQ. This CDR3 reads CASSPGTGTSYNEQFF. DNA for the CDR3: TGCGCCAGCAGCCCGGGGACAGGGACTTCCTACAATGAGCAGTTCTTC.

For this clonotype: This may be a read error: a much more frequent sequence differs by one nucleotide. The conserved phenylalanine or tryptophan normally closing the CDR3 is absent here, so this likely arose from a read error. The genes are TRBV6-2 or TRBV6-3 and TRBJ2-3; perhaps D is TRBD1 or TRBD2 (5 bases each). The V end was cut by 7 bases, the J end by 2 bases, with 13 bases between. This CDR3 has 14 amino acids. Germline V gene data show CDR1 as MNHEY and CDR2 as SVGEGT. CDR3 coding DNA: TGTGCCAGCACAAAAGGGACCCTCACAGATACGCAGTATATT. It codes for CASTKGTLTDTQYI.

This clonotype was picked up many times. This chain connects TRBV4-1 to TRBJ2-7; D remains ambiguous. The CDR3 covers 11 residues. The V gene's germline CDR1 is MGHRA and CDR2 YSYEKL. The V end lost 4 bases, the J end lost 3 bases, and 4 bases lay between the germline ends. CDR3 amino acids: CASSPVYEQYV. As DNA, the CDR3 is TGCGCCAGCAGCCCAGTCTACGAGCAGTACGTC.

V is TRBV28 and J is TRBJ1-5; a weak D match, TRBD1 (6 bases). Per germline, CDR1 MDHEN and CDR2 SYDVKM. The V end lost 5 bases, the J end lost 0 bases, and 14 bases lay between the germline ends. CDR3 length: 16 residues. CDR3 nucleotide sequence: TGTGCCAGCAGTCCGAGGGGGGGAGTTAGCAATCAGCCCCAGCATTTT. Translated: CASSPRGGVSNQPQHF.

This clonotype was seen more than once but under ten times. V gene TRBV11-1 combines with J gene TRBJ2-1; 14 nucleotides line up with TRBD2. From germline, CDR1 is SGHAT and CDR2 FQDESV (reference sequence). The CDR3 has 20 residues. Trimming cost V 0 bases and J 2 bases; bases outside gene matches: 9. The CDR3 here is CASSLARLAGGPMAYNEQFF. CDR3 bases: TGTGCCAGCAGCTTAGCCCGACTAGCGGGAGGGCCTATGGCCTACAATGAGCAGTTCTTC.

This clonotype appeared many times. The chain employs TRBV3-1 and TRBJ2-1, with 9 bases matching TRBD2. The V gene end was trimmed by 3 bases and the J gene end by 5 bases; junction bases not matched to a gene: 5. The CDR3 covers 15 residues. Germline V gene data show CDR1 as LGHDT and CDR2 as YNNKEL (reference sequence). CDR3 sequence: CASSHSGSAHNEQFF. In DNA form, the CDR3 reads TGTGCCAGCAGCCATAGCGGGAGCGCCCACAATGAGCAGTTCTTC.

This clonotype has more than one count but fewer than ten. The chain couples TRBV5-1 to TRBJ1-3; D remains unclear. Germline V CDR1 and CDR2: SGHRS, YFSETQ. The CDR3 runs to 14 residues. V was clipped by 0 bases and J by 4 bases, with 8 bases between them. The CDR3 DNA follows: TGCGCCAGCAGCTTGGAACCAGACGGAAACACCATATATTTT. Translated, it gives CASSLEPDGNTIYF.

This clonotype was seen at least ten times. The rearrangement joins TRBV20-1 to TRBJ2-3; D is unclear. The CDR3 totals 14 residues. Germline lookup yields CDR1 DFQATT and CDR2 SNEGSKA (reference sequence). V was cut by 0 bases and J by 3 bases, with 10 bases left in between. The chain's CDR3 is CSARDFRSTDTQYF. The DNA of the CDR3 is TGCAGTGCTAGAGACTTCCGGAGTACAGATACGCAGTATTTT.

This clonotype was counted only a few times. The rearrangement links TRBV20-1 to TRBJ2-1, with D possibly being TRBD1 (6 bases). V lost 4 bases to trimming and J lost 3 bases, with 13 bases between them. Germline V lookup: CDR1 DFQATT, CDR2 SNEGSKA (reference sequence). The CDR3 contains 14 residues. The CDR3 coding sequence is TGCAGTGCTAAGACGGGGACAAACTACAATGAGCAGTTCTTC. Its protein is CSAKTGTNYNEQFF.

This clonotype was found a few times. This chain joins TRBV5-1 and TRBJ1-4; D is perhaps TRBD1 (6 bases). Germline V gives CDR1 SGHRS, CDR2 YFSETQ. With 4 bases removed from V and 5 bases from J, the gap between germline ends came to 15 bases. This CDR3 is built from 15 residues. CDR3 sequence: CASSVTGTRNEKLFF. CDR3 nucleotides: TGCGCCAGCAGCGTAACCGGGACAAGAAATGAAAAACTGTTTTTT.

This sequence joins TRBV5-1 and TRBJ2-3, with 8 bases fitting TRBD2. In germline, CDR1 is SGHRS, CDR2 YFSETQ. The length of the CDR3 is 17 residues. J lost 4 bases, V lost 4 bases, and 14 bases had no gene match. The CDR3 nucleotides are TGCGCCAGCAGCATCTCCGGGGCGGGAGGTGCGGCAGATACGCAGTATTTT. It yields the protein CASSISGAGGAADTQYF.

V is TRBV5-5 and J is TRBJ2-1; 11 bases agree with TRBD2. The germline V gene has CDR1 SGHKS and CDR2 YYEKEE (reference sequence). Trimming took 3 bases from V and 0 from J; bases not matched to a gene: 2. The CDR3 consists of 16 residues. CDR3: CASSWGLADSYNEQFF. DNA of the CDR3: TGTGCCAGCAGCTGGGGACTAGCGGACTCCTACAATGAGCAGTTCTTC.

At least ten counts were recorded for this clonotype. CDR3 sequence (DNA): TGTGCCAGCGGTCGACCGGGCGACAATCAGCCCCAGCATTTT. Its protein product is CASGRPGDNQPQHF. The chain employs TRBV6-1 and TRBJ1-5, with D uncertain. The CDR3 is made up of 14 amino acids. Trimming shortened V by 8 bases and J by 3 bases, and 14 bases separated the two germline ends. CDR1 is MNHNS, CDR2 SASEGT, per germline.

V and J are TRBV28 and TRBJ1-2; 10 nucleotides align to TRBD1. Germline V gene lookup returns CDR1 MDHEN and CDR2 SYDVKM. Trimming cost V 6 bases and J 4 bases; bases outside gene matches: 8. This CDR3 has 15 residues. CDR3 sequence reads: CASRRQGAQGYGYTF. Here the CDR3 DNA reads TGTGCCAGCAGACGACAGGGGGCGCAGGGCTATGGCTACACCTTC.

In the case of this clonotype: Compared with germline, one end of the junction differs, possibly owing to a read error. V and J are TRBV12-3 or TRBV12-4 and TRBJ1-4; D is undetermined. The CDR3 runs to 13 residues. CDR3 in amino acids: CASRLEGPEKLFF. The CDR3 DNA reads TGTGCCAGCAGATTAGAAGGACCGGAAAAACTGTTTTTT.

Many counts were recorded for this clonotype. This chain uses TRBV12-3 or TRBV12-4 with TRBJ2-2; no reliable D call. Trimming stripped 6 bases from V and 8 bases from J, with 4 bases between. The CDR3 consists of 10 residues. The chain's CDR3 is CASRRGELFF. The CDR3 coding sequence is TGTGCCAGCAGGAGAGGGGAGCTGTTTTTT.

The chain uses TRBV5-5 and TRBJ2-1; 8 bases fit TRBD1. Looked up from germline, CDR1 is SGHKS and CDR2 is YYEKEE (reference sequence). The CDR3 consists of 16 residues. Trimming cost V 0 bases and J 4 bases; bases outside gene matches: 6. CDR3 in DNA: TGTGCCAGCAGCTTGGGGACAGGGACGAGGTACAATGAGCAGTTCTTC. Protein: CASSLGTGTRYNEQFF.

The chain is built from TRBV18 and TRBJ2-1; 7 positions agree with TRBD2. Germline CDR1 reads KGHSH; CDR2 reads LQKENI. The J segment lost 3 bases and the V segment lost 4 bases, leaving 3 bases of the junction unmatched. The CDR3 has 14 amino acids. CDR3 DNA: TGTGCCAGCTCACGCGGGAGTATCTACAATGAGCAGTTCTTC. Translated: CASSRGSIYNEQFF.

A few counts support this clonotype. The V and J genes are TRBV6-1 and TRBJ1-5, with D perhaps TRBD1 (5 bases). V lost 10 bases to trimming and J lost 4 bases, with 14 bases between them. Germline V gives CDR1 MNHNS, CDR2 SASEGT. The CDR3 is 13 residues long. The chain's CDR3 is CANSTGLNQPQHF. CDR3 sequence (DNA): TGTGCCAACAGCACGGGGCTAAATCAGCCCCAGCATTTT.

In its sample, this clonotype was seen a few times. The chain has TRBV3-1 and TRBJ2-1; TRBD2 aligns across 8 bases. The CDR3 spans 17 residues. V was clipped by 0 bases and J by 1 base; unmatched bases: 5. Per the germline V gene, CDR1 is LGHDT and CDR2 is YNNKEL (reference sequence). CDR3 coding DNA: TGTGCCAGCAGCCAAGACGGGGGGGCCACTTCCTACAATGAGCAGTTCTTC. Residues: CASSQDGGATSYNEQFF.